The 21 T cell receptor beta chains reported below all come from one sample, sequenced in a study of T-cell memory formation after mild COVID-19. From the 5' RACE reads, TCRdb called clonotypes with MiXCR, one entry per CDR3 protein. This sample has 100,000 to 140,000 distinct CDR3 sequences, with 14% found just once. Sequencing was performed on PBMCs or a T cell subset sorted from them (not recorded which). Every receptor here comes from a man between 18 and 35 years old who had mild COVID-19 (a few samples of this study predate the infection). Cell type and time point are not known.

The chain links TRBV4-1 to TRBJ2-3; D might be TRBD2 (5 bases). The CDR3 length is 16 residues. V dropped 3 bases and J dropped 4 bases, with 17 bases sitting between them. The V gene's germline CDR1 is MGHRA and CDR2 YSYEKL. In DNA form, the CDR3 reads TGCGCCAGCAGCCAGAGTTCGCTAGCCCCGCCAGATACGCAGTATTTT. Its translation: CASSQSSLAPPDTQYF.

The chain employs TRBV4-3 and TRBJ2-1; 7 bases align to TRBD2. Germline V gives CDR1 LGHNA, CDR2 YSLEER. This CDR3 has 16 residues. V dropped 4 bases and J dropped 5; count of bases not matched to a gene: 11. This CDR3 reads CASSPAWAGVNNEQFF. The DNA for the CDR3 is TGCGCCAGCAGCCCCGCGTGGGCGGGGGTAAACAATGAGCAGTTCTTC.

V is TRBV6-5 and J is TRBJ1-2, with D possibly matching TRBD1 (5 bases). Trimming cost V 6 bases and J 4 bases, with 15 bases left between them. CDR3 length equals 14 residues. Germline V lookup: CDR1 MNHEY, CDR2 SVGAGI. CDR3 residues: CASSPKGFGYGYTF. The CDR3 nucleotides read TGTGCCAGCAGCCCCAAGGGGTTCGGCTATGGCTACACCTTC.

This clonotype was counted a few times. The chain has TRBV5-6 and TRBJ1-1; D gene uncertain. The CDR3 is 14 amino acids. Germline values: CDR1 SGHDT, CDR2 YYEEEE. The germline V and J ends were trimmed by 4 bases and 0 bases, with 10 bases remaining between them. The CDR3 bases are TGTGCCAGCAGCCCCAGGAGTCTGAACACTGAAGCTTTCTTT. The encoded protein is CASSPRSLNTEAFF.

This chain joins TRBV7-9 and TRBJ1-6; the D gene is possibly TRBD1 (5 bases). The CDR3 runs to 11 residues. Germline V gene data show CDR1 as SEHNR and CDR2 as FQNEAQ (reference sequence). V was cut by 3 bases and J by 17 bases, with 11 bases left in between. DNA for the CDR3: TGTGCCAGCAGCTTGCTCAGGGAAATCCACTTT. It is translated as CASSLLREIHF.

The gene calls are TRBV5-1 and TRBJ2-6; D is ambiguous. The CDR3 is 16 amino acids. Germline CDR1 is SGHRS and CDR2 is YFSETQ. Trimming pared 6 bases from V and 0 bases from J, leaving 13 bases between. CDR3 nucleotide sequence: TGCGCCAGCACATCGGACGCCCTCTCTGGGGCCAACGTCCTGACTTTC. It yields the protein CASTSDALSGANVLTF.

This clonotype has at least ten counts. The chain combines TRBV5-1 with TRBJ2-3; no clear D. CDR1 and CDR2 from the germline V gene are SGHRS and YFSETQ. V was cut by 1 base and J by 1 base, with 10 bases left in between. This CDR3 is built from 15 residues. As DNA, the CDR3 is TGCGCCAGCAGCTTGATTCAGACCCGCACAGATACGCAGTATTTT. It is translated as CASSLIQTRTDTQYF.

This clonotype showed up just a few times. The V call is TRBV20-1, the J call TRBJ2-4; 7 bases line up with TRBD1. V was clipped by 3 bases and J by 4 bases; unmatched bases: 3. Per germline, CDR1 DFQATT and CDR2 SNEGSKA (reference sequence). This CDR3 region has 13 residues. DNA of the CDR3: TGCAGTGCTAGGGACAGGATTAAAAACATTCAGTACTTC. This translates into CSARDRIKNIQYF.

This clonotype was seen more than once but under ten times. This chain joins TRBV5-6 and TRBJ2-5; 9 bases map to TRBD2. The V gene's germline CDR1 is SGHDT and CDR2 YYEEEE. V shed 0 bases and J 4 bases; nucleotides not matched to a gene: 4. The CDR3 is 15 amino acids. The CDR3 DNA follows: TGTGCCAGCAGCTTGGCCGCGGGGGGGCGAGAGACCCAGTACTTC. Protein sequence: CASSLAAGGRETQYF.

There are a few counts of this clonotype. V and J are TRBV7-2 and TRBJ1-2, with 10 nucleotides matching TRBD1. The germline CDR1 and CDR2 sequences are SGHTA and FQGNSA. V dropped 6 bases and J dropped 2; count of bases not matched to a gene: 6. There are 15 residues in the CDR3. CDR3 residues: CASRLTGGRNYGYTF. For the CDR3, the DNA is TGTGCCAGCAGATTGACAGGGGGCCGAAACTATGGCTACACCTTC.

This rearrangement joins TRBV4-1 to TRBJ1-1; 8 nucleotides agree with TRBD1. Germline CDR1 is MGHRA and CDR2 is YSYEKL. This CDR3 has 14 residues. Losses at the gene ends were 0 bases for V and 6 bases for J; bases not matched to a gene: 3. CDR3 bases: TGCGCCAGCAGCCAAGAGGGCAGGGGGCCTGAAGCTTTCTTT. Translated: CASSQEGRGPEAFF.

The rearrangement links TRBV29-1 to TRBJ2-3, with D uncertain. Germline V gene data show CDR1 as SQVTM and CDR2 as ANQGSEA. Trimming cost V 0 bases and J 0 bases, with 16 bases left between them. The CDR3 consists of 17 residues. The CDR3 spells CSVEEGPRRTSTDTQYF. The DNA of the CDR3 is TGCAGCGTTGAAGAAGGTCCACGGCGAACTAGCACAGATACGCAGTATTTT.

The sample holds a few counts of this clonotype. CDR3 protein: CASSFGGPNNEQFF. In DNA form, the CDR3 reads TGTGCCAGCAGTTTCGGCGGACCTAACAATGAGCAGTTCTTC. The V call is TRBV12-3 or TRBV12-4, the J call TRBJ2-1; no definite D call. The CDR3 contains 14 residues. Between the trimmed V and J ends, which lost 3 bases and 5 bases, there was a span of 11 bases.

The chain links TRBV7-3 to TRBJ2-7; D not resolved. The germline V gene has CDR1 SGHTA and CDR2 FQGTGA. V lost 3 bases and J 9 bases, leaving 6 bases between the germline ends. CDR3 length: 10 amino acids. The chain's CDR3 is CASSFPVQYV. The CDR3 DNA sequence: TGTGCCAGCAGCTTTCCCGTGCAGTACGTC.

The chain has TRBV5-1 and TRBJ2-3, with 7 positions matching TRBD2. This CDR3 is built from 17 residues. The J segment lost 2 bases and the V segment lost 4 bases, leaving 13 bases of the junction unmatched. Germline V CDR1 and CDR2: SGHRS, YFSETQ. The chain's CDR3 is CASSLEGPGGTTDTQYF. CDR3 in DNA: TGCGCCAGCAGCCTGGAAGGCCCCGGGGGGACCACAGATACGCAGTATTTT.

This clonotype is medium-sized. The V gene is TRBV4-1, the J gene TRBJ1-1; D may be TRBD1 (5 bases). The CDR3 contains 15 residues. The germline V gene encodes CDR1 MGHRA and CDR2 YSYEKL. Between the trimmed V and J ends, which lost 4 bases and 1 base, there was a span of 13 bases. The CDR3 nucleotides are TGCGCCAGCAGCCTTATGGCACAGGAGAACACTGAAGCTTTCTTT. The encoded protein is CASSLMAQENTEAFF.

The rearrangement uses TRBV5-5 and TRBJ2-7, with TRBD1 matching over 9 bases. The CDR3 extends over 14 amino acids. Germline V CDR1 and CDR2: SGHKS, YYEKEE (reference sequence). J was trimmed by 6 bases and V by 1 base; bases with no gene match: 5. The CDR3: CASSLLTGGREQYF. CDR3 coding DNA: TGTGCCAGCAGCTTGCTAACAGGGGGCCGCGAGCAGTACTTC.

Many counts were recorded for this clonotype. V gene TRBV27 combines with J gene TRBJ2-3; D uncertain. The V end was cut by 6 bases, the J end by 2 bases, with 15 bases between. The germline V gene has CDR1 MNHEY and CDR2 SMNVEV (reference sequence). The length of the CDR3 is 15 residues. CDR3 region: CASSLQLGFTDTQYF. As DNA, the CDR3 is TGTGCCAGCAGCCTCCAGTTGGGTTTCACAGATACGCAGTATTTT.

This clonotype was picked up a small number of times. This chain links TRBV7-2 with TRBJ2-1, with 9 positions matching TRBD1. The CDR3 is made up of 14 amino acids. V was pared by 2 bases and J by 9 bases, with 5 bases of the junction left unmatched. Looked up from germline, CDR1 is SGHTA and CDR2 is FQGNSA. CDR3 bases: TGTGCCAGCAGCTTATCTACGGGACAGGGTGAGCAGTTCTTC. The encoded protein is CASSLSTGQGEQFF.

The rearrangement joins TRBV6-2 or TRBV6-3 to TRBJ2-7; 8 bases match TRBD1. J gave up 3 bases and V 8 bases, and 6 bases lay outside the gene matches. Germline CDR1 and CDR2: MNHEY and SVGEGT. The CDR3 length is 13 residues. In nucleotides, the CDR3 is TGTGCCAGCGAGGGGACAGGAGGCTACGAGCAGTACGTC. It encodes CASEGTGGYEQYV.

Only a few counts were recorded for this clonotype. This chain links TRBV4-3 with TRBJ1-1; possible D gene TRBD1, 5 bases. Germline V CDR1 and CDR2: LGHNA, YSLEER. This CDR3 contains 16 residues. Trimming stripped 0 bases from V and 1 base from J, with 12 bases between. DNA of the CDR3: TGCGCCAGCAGCCAAGATCAGGGACTCTGGAACACTGAAGCTTTCTTT. The encoded protein is CASSQDQGLWNTEAFF.